The TCR beta chain described here comes from a study of cytomegalovirus exposure and HLA in healthy donors. V shed 5 bases and J shed 4 bases, with 14 bases lying between them. Germline V gene lookup returns CDR1 MDHEN and CDR2 SYDVKM. The CDR3 sequence is 14 residues long. A note on this clone: No antigen is known for it.

PCR employed 60 Vbeta and 13 Jbeta primers. In the authors' workflow: In a later analysis, of roughly 73 million unique beta chains, roughly 9.9 million appeared in at least two donors. Clones were read by immunoSEQ multiplex PCR, and TCRdb kept only the in-frame ones, dropping some. V and J calls and clone size are copied from that table; D and trimming were computed from the DNA. This repertoire includes 100,000 to 150,000 clones. Overall study findings and caveats: Analysis was carried out at a later point, and it linked a missense DCLRE1C variant to TCR beta V- and J-gene trimming. CMV serostatus was the sole immune exposure data available. Rare sequences made up most TCRs, while some public TCRs were found in many donors.

The sample consisted of PBMCs. The sequence came from a man between 18 and 35 years old in good health and CMV-seronegative. This chain joins TRBV28 and TRBJ1-2; tentative D call: TRBD1 (5 bases). Written as DNA, the CDR3 is TGTGCCAGCAGTCCAACAGGCCGGGTCTATGGCTACACCTTC. It is translated as CASSPTGRVYGYTF.